This TCR beta chain was retrieved from a study of shared clonotypes between healthy human individuals. Study-wide results and caveats: Donor scarcity curtailed the genetic and exposure-history diversity represented herein.

The authors divided CD4+ cells into CD45RA+ naive and CD45RA-negative memory subsets. TCRdb keeps only in-frame clones here, not all; method: immunoSEQ multiplex PCR. The data show about 1 million clones, about 74% seen once. Germline V lookup: CDR1 MNHEY, CDR2 SMNVEV (reference sequence). The CDR3 is 13 amino acids. Between the trimmed V and J ends, which lost 3 bases and 2 bases, there was a span of 8 bases. Points on this clone: The antigen is unknown.

The sequenced sample was memory CD4+ T cells sorted from blood. The subset is: CD45RA-negative fraction. The sequence was obtained from a man between 18 and 35 years old in good health. The rearrangement uses TRBV27 and TRBJ2-7, with D possibly matching TRBD1 (6 bases). CDR3 sequence (DNA): TGTGCCAGCAGTTTCCGACAGGCCTACGAGCAGTACTTC. Its translation: CASSFRQAYEQYF.